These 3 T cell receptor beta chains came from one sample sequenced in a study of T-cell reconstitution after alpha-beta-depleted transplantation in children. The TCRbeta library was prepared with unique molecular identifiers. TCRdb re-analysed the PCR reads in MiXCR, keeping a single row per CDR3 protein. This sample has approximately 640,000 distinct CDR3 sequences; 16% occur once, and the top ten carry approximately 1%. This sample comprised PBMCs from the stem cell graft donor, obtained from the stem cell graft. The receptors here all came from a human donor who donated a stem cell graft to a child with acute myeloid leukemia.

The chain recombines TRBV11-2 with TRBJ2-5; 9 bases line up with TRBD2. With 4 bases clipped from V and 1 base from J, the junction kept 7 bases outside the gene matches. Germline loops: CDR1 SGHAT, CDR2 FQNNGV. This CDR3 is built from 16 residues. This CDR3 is CASSSGTSPPQETQYF. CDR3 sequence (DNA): TGTGCCAGCAGCTCCGGGACTAGCCCCCCCCAAGAGACCCAGTACTTC.

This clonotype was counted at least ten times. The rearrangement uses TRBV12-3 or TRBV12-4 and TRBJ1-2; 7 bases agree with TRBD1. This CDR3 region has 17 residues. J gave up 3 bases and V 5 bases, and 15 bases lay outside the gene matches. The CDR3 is CASSPRSGQRGDYGYTF. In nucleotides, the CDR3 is TGTGCCAGCAGTCCCCGATCGGGACAGCGAGGGGACTATGGCTACACCTTC.

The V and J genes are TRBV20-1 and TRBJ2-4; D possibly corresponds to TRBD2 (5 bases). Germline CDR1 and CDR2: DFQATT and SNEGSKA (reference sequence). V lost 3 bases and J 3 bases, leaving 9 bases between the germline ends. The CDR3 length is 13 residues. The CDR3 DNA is TGCAGTGCTAGGTTTCGGGGCAAAAACATTCAGTACTTC. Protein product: CSARFRGKNIQYF.